This is a list of T cell receptor beta chains from one sample in a study of identical twins. From the 5' RACE reads, TCRdb called clonotypes with MiXCR, one entry per CDR3 protein. Of approximately 890,000 distinct CDR3 sequences listed, roughly an eighth are singletons. These sequences were also reported in another study, on yellow fever vaccine responses in identical twins.

The sequencing sample was made of PBMCs. These receptors originate from a woman under 30 in good health. CDR3s include the opening cysteine and the closing phenylalanine or tryptophan. The order of the fields is clone size, J gene, V gene, D gene, CDR3 DNA, CDR3 protein. The D gene is left open where the match is weak. Part of the rows lack a size; the others show once, few, many or a class for expanded clones.

size: few; J: TRBJ2-3; V: TRBV7-9; D: TRBD2; DNA: TGTGCCAGCAGCTCGTATAGCGGGGTCACAGATACGCAGTATTTT; CDR3: CASSSYSGVTDTQYF
size: NA; J: TRBJ2-1; V: TRBV20-1; D: NA; DNA: TGCTGTGCTATTTCTCTGGGGCTTGGCTCCTACAATGAGCAGTTCTTC; CDR3: CCAISLGLGSYNEQFF
size: NA; J: TRBJ2-1; V: TRBV11-3; D: TRBD2; DNA: TGTGCCAGCAGCCCGCCGGGACTAGCCGACAGGGAGCAGTTCTTC; CDR3: CASSPPGLADREQFF
size: NA; J: TRBJ2-3; V: TRBV19; D: TRBD2; DNA: TGTGCCAGTAGTAACCTTCGGACTAGCCTAGATACGCAGTATTTT; CDR3: CASSNLRTSLDTQYF
size: many; J: TRBJ2-7; V: TRBV5-6; D: TRBD2; DNA: TGTGCCAGCACCTGGCGGGGGGCTCCCTACGAGCAGTACTTC; CDR3: CASTWRGAPYEQYF
size: NA; J: TRBJ2-3; V: TRBV5-5; D: TRBD1; DNA: TGTGCCAGCAACTTGTTGGGACAGGGGGGCCCAGATACGCAGTATTTT; CDR3: CASNLLGQGGPDTQYF
size: NA; J: TRBJ2-1; V: TRBV12-5; D: TRBD2; DNA: TGTGCTAGTGGTTTGTGGCTAGCGGTCCGCTCCTACAATGAGCAGTTCTTC; CDR3: CASGLWLAVRSYNEQFF
size: few; J: TRBJ2-1; V: TRBV5-1; D: TRBD2; DNA: TGCGCCAGCATGAGGGGACTAGCGGGAAATGAGCAGTTCTTC; CDR3: CASMRGLAGNEQFF
size: NA; J: TRBJ1-2; V: TRBV15; D: NA; DNA: TGTGCCACCAGCAGAGATGGAACAGGAACTAACTATGGCTACACCTTC; CDR3: CATSRDGTGTNYGYTF
size: NA; J: TRBJ2-1; V: TRBV5-1; D: TRBD2; DNA: TGCGCCAGCAGCTGGACTAGCGGGGGGGGATCGAATGAGCAGTTCTTC; CDR3: CASSWTSGGGSNEQFF
size: NA; J: TRBJ1-1; V: TRBV7-9; D: NA; DNA: TGTGCCAGCAGCCCAACAGAACTGAACACTGAAGCTTTCTTT; CDR3: CASSPTELNTEAFF
size: few; J: TRBJ1-2; V: TRBV11-2; D: NA; DNA: TGTGCCAGCAGCTTAGGGGCCCCGGGACACAACTATGGCTACACCTTC; CDR3: CASSLGAPGHNYGYTF
size: NA; J: TRBJ2-1; V: TRBV2; D: NA; DNA: TGTGCCAGCAGGACAGTAACCTACAATGAGCAGTTCTTC; CDR3: CASRTVTYNEQFF
size: few; J: TRBJ2-6; V: TRBV5-1; D: NA; DNA: TGCGCCAGCAGCTCCGAGCAACACACTAGGGCCAACGTCCTGACTTTC; CDR3: CASSSEQHTRANVLTF
size: few; J: TRBJ2-2; V: TRBV10-1; D: TRBD1; DNA: TGCGCCAGTCTAGACAGGGACACCGGGGAGCTGTTTTTT; CDR3: CASLDRDTGELFF
size: few; J: TRBJ2-1; V: TRBV24-1; D: TRBD1; DNA: TGTGCCACCAGTGATCCTACCTGGACAGGCAGACACAATGAGCAGTTCTTC; CDR3: CATSDPTWTGRHNEQFF
size: NA; J: TRBJ1-5; V: TRBV7-8; D: NA; DNA: TGTGCCAGCACCCCGGGACAAGTCAATCAGCCCCAGCATTTT; CDR3: CASTPGQVNQPQHF